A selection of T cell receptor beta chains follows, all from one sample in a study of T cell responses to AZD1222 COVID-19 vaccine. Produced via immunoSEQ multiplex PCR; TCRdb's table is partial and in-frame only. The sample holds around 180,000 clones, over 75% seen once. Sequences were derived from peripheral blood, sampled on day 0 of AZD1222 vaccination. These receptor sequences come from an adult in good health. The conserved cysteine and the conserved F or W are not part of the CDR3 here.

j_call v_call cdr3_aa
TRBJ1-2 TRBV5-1 ASSLEDTRNYGYT
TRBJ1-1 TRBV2 ASSDNMNTEAF
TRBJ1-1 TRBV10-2 ASSESGQGTEAF
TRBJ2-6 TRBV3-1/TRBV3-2 ASSPSNSGANVLT
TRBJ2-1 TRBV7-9 ASSPGTSGGPNYNEQF
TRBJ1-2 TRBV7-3 ASSLMASGDYGYT
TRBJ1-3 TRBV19 ASNRGLTGNTIY
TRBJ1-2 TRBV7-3 ASSPAGQADYGYT
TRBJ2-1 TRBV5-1 ASSADGGYNEQF
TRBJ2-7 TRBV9 ASSGGGDSSYEQY
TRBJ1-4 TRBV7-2 ASSLGQGNEKLF
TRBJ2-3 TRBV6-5 ASSWGDTDTQY
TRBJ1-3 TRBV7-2 ASSFTSINTIY
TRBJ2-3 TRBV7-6 ASSQRDPTDTQY
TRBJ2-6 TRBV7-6 ASSLGVGLGANVLT
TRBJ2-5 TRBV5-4 ASSFGYQETQY
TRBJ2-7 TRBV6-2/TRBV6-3 ASSYGTGPYEQY
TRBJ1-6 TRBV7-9 ASSPSSSGGSPLH
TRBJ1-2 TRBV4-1 ASSQVGGIYGYT
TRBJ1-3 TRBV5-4 ASSTRTASSGNTIY
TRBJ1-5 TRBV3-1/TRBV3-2 ASSQDGGVGQPQH
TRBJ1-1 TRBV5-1 ASSEGQYTEAF
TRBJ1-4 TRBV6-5 ASSHDRSTNEKLF
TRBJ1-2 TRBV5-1 ASSTEGGNYGYT
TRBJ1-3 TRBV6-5 ASSQGLSGNTIY
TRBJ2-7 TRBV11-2 ASSHEPGGEQY
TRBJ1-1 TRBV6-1 ASSEYQAF
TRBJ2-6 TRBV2 ASSDRGAGANVLT
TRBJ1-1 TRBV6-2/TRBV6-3 ASSYSTGGGVTEAF
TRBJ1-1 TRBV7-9 ASSLARGKGNTEAF
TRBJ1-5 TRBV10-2 ASSSGQGKGQPQH
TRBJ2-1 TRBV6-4 ASSNERGGYNEQF
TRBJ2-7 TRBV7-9 ASSPLSGLYEQY
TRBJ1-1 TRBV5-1 ASSSYRQGWTEAF
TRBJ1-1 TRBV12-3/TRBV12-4 ASSLGSNTEAF
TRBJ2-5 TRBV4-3 ASSQKLTGESETQY
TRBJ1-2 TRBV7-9 ASSFQGANYGYT
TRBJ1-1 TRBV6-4 ASSESRGTEAF
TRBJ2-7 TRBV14 ASSQERGSSLVYEQY
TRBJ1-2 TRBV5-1 ASSLEGVYGYT
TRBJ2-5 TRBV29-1 SVEKSVQETQY
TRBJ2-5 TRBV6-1 ASSEVSQGQTQY
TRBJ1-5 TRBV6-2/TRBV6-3 ASSYSVGPQH
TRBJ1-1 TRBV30 AWSLRTRGTEAF
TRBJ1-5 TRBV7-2 ASSLGQVNQPQH
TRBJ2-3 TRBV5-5 ASSWGHRVDTQY
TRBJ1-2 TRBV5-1 ASSFSGGGYT
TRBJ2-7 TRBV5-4 ASSLGQPGEQY
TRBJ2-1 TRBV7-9 ASSPPDYNEQF
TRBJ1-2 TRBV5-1 ASSAGHGYT
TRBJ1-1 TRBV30 AWKRGNTEAF
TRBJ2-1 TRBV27 ASSRTSGHLSYNEQF
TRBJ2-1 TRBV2 ASSEAPGGLSNEQF
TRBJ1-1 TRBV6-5 ASTLDKLNTEAF
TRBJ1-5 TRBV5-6 ASSLSMGDQPQH
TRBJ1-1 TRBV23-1 ASSQGQGSTEAF
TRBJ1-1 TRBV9 ASSPRGGSEAF
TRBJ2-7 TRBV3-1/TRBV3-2 ASSQWGRLAAYKSSYEQY
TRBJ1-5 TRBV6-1 ASSEQTGSTAQH
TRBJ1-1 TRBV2 ASSDLGESEAF